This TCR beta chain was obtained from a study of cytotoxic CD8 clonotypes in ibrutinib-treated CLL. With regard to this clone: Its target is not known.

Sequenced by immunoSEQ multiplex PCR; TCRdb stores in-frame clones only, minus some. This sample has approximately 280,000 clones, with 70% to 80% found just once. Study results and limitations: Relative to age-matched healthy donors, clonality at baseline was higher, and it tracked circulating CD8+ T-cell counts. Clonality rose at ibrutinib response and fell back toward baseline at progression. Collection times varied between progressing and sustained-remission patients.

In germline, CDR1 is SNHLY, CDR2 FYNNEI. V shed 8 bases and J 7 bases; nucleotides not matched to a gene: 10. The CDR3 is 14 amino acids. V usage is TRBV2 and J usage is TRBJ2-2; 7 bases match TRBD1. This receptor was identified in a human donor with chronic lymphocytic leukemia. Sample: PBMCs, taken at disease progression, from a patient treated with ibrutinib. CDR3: CASEWDSNYGELFF. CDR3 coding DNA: TGTGCCAGCGAATGGGACAGCAACTACGGGGAGCTGTTTTTT. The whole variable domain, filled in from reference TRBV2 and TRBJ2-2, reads EPEVTQTPSHQVTQMGQEVILRCVPISNHLYFYWYRQILGQKVEFLVSFYNNEISEKSEIFDDQFSVERPDGSNFTLKIRSTKLEDSAMYFCASEWDSNYGELFFGEGSRLTVL.